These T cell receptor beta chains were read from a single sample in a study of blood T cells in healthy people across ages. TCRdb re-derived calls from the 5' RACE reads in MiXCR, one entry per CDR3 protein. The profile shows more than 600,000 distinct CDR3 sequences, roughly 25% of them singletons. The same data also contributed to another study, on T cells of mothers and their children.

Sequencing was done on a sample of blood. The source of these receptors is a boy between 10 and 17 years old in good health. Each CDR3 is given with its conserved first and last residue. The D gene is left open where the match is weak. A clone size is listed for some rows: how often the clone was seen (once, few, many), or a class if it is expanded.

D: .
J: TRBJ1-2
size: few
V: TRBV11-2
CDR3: CASSPSTLPLYGYTF
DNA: TGTGCCAGCAGCCCCTCGACACTACCGCTCTATGGCTACACCTTC

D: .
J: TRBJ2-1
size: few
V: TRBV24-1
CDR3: CATSDPGEKSYNEQFF
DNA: TGTGCCACCAGTGACCCCGGGGAAAAATCGTACAATGAGCAGTTCTTC

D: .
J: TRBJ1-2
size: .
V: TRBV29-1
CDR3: CSVPRGPFGYTF
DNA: TGCAGCGTACCCAGGGGACCGTTTGGCTACACCTTC

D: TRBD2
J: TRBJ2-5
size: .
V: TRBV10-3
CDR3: CATQMVAGGGETQYF
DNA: TGTGCCACCCAGATGGTTGCGGGAGGGGGGGAGACCCAGTACTTC

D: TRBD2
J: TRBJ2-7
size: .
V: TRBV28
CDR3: CASLRTSGILAYEQYF
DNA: TGTGCCAGCCTTCGGACTAGCGGGATCCTGGCCTACGAGCAGTACTTC

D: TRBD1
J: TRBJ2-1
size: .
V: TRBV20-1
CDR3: CSARTGPYNEQFF
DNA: TGCAGTGCTAGGACAGGGCCCTACAATGAGCAGTTCTTC

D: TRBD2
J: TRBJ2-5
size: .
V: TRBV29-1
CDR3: CSVEGLAGYQETQYF
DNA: TGCAGCGTTGAGGGACTAGCGGGATACCAAGAGACCCAGTACTTC

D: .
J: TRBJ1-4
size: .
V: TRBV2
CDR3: CASERANEKLFF
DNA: TGTGCCAGCGAGAGGGCTAATGAAAAACTGTTTTTT

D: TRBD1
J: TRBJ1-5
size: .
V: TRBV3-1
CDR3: CASSTGVDQPQHF
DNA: TGTGCCAGCAGCACAGGGGTGGATCAGCCCCAGCATTTT

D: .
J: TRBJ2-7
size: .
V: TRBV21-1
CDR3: CASSKVWSKEQYF
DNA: TGTGCCAGCAGCAAAGTTTGGTCTAAAGAGCAGTACTTC

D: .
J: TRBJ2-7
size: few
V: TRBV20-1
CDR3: CSARHSSYEQYF
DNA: TGCAGTGCTAGACACAGCTCCTACGAGCAGTACTTC

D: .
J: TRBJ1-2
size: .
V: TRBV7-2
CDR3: CASSSERGRRGGYTF
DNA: TGTGCCAGCAGCTCCGAGCGGGGACGCCGGGGGGGCTACACCTTC

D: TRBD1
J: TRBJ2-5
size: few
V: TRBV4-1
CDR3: CASSQELGRGLETQYF
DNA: TGCGCCAGCAGCCAAGAACTCGGCAGGGGGTTAGAGACCCAGTACTTC

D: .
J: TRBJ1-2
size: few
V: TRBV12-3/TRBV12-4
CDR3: CASSLEDVDYGYTF
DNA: TGTGCCAGCAGTTTGGAGGATGTGGACTATGGCTACACCTTC

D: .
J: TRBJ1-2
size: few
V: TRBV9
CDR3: CASSVEGEATPNYGYTF
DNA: TGTGCCAGCAGCGTAGAGGGGGAGGCAACCCCTAACTATGGCTACACCTTC

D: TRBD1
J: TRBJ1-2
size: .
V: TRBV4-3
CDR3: CASSQALRTGETGYTF
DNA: TGCGCCAGCAGCCAAGCTCTACGTACAGGGGAGACAGGCTACACCTTC

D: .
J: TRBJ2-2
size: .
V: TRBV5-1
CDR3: CASSLGPLGNTGELFF
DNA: TGCGCCAGCAGCCTCGGGCCCCTCGGAAACACCGGGGAGCTGTTTTTT

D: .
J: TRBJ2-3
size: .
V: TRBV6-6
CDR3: CASIHRQGRDTQYF
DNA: TGTGCCAGCATCCATCGTCAGGGTAGAGATACGCAGTATTTT

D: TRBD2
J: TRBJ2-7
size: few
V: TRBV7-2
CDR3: CASAASGSSYEQYF
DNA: TGTGCCAGCGCCGCTAGCGGGAGTTCATACGAGCAGTACTTC

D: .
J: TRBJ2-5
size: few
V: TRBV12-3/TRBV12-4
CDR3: CASSLAATQETQYF
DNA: TGTGCCAGCAGTTTAGCCGCCACCCAAGAGACCCAGTACTTC

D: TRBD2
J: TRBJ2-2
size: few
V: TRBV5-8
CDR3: CASSRLFAGDQNGELFF
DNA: TGTGCCAGCAGCCGGTTGTTTGCGGGAGATCAGAACGGGGAGCTGTTTTTT

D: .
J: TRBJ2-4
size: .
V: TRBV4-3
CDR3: CASSQDGEWAKNIQYF
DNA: TGCGCCAGCAGCCAAGATGGGGAATGGGCCAAAAACATTCAGTACTTC

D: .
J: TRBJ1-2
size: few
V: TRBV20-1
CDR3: CSATLAGTPYGYTF
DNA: TGCAGTGCTACCCTGGCCGGGACACCATATGGCTACACCTTC

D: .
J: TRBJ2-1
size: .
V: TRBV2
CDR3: CASSWSQNEQFF
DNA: TGTGCCAGCAGCTGGTCGCAGAATGAGCAGTTCTTC

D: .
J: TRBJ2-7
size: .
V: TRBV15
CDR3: CATSSNYEQYF
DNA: TGTGCCACCAGCAGTAACTACGAGCAGTACTTC

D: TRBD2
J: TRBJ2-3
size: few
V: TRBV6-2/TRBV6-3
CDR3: CASRPGLAQGETQYF
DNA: TGTGCCAGCAGACCCGGACTAGCGCAGGGGGAGACGCAGTATTTT

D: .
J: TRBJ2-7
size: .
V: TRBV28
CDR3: CASSRPSSEQYF
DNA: TGTGCCAGCAGCCGGCCTAGCTCCGAGCAGTACTTC

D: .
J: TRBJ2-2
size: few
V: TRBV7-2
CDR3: CASSSSQSRAANTGELFF
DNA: TGTGCCAGCAGCTCCTCTCAGAGCAGGGCCGCGAACACCGGGGAGCTGTTTTTT

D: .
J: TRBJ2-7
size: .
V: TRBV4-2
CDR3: CASSQDALAYEQYF
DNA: TGTGCCAGCAGCCAAGATGCACTTGCCTACGAGCAGTACTTC

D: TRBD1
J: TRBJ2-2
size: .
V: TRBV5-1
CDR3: CASGGDRVDTGELFF
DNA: TGCGCCAGCGGAGGTGACAGGGTGGACACCGGGGAGCTGTTTTTT

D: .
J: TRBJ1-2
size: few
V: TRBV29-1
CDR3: CSVGGGDTF
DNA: TGCAGCGTTGGGGGGGGCGATACCTTC

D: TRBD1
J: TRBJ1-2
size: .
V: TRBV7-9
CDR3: CASSPQGAGGYTF
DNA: TGTGCCAGCAGCCCACAGGGGGCCGGGGGCTACACCTTC

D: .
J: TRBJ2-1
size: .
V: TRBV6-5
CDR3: CASSYTTRVGNEQFF
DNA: TGTGCCAGCAGTTACACGACGAGGGTAGGGAATGAGCAGTTCTTC

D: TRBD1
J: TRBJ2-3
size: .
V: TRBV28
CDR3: CATTGGPDTQYF
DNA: TGTGCCACGACAGGGGGCCCAGATACGCAGTATTTT

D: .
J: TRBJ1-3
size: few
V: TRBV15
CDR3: CATSRDRTVSSGNTIYF
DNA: TGTGCCACCAGCAGAGATCGCACGGTCAGCTCTGGAAACACCATATATTTT

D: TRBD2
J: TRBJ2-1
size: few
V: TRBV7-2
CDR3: CASSFGRGGVDEQFF
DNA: TGTGCCAGCAGCTTCGGGCGGGGGGGAGTGGATGAGCAGTTCTTC

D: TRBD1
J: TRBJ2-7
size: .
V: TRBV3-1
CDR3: CASSQAGTAYEQYF
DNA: TGTGCCAGCAGCCAAGCCGGGACAGCCTACGAGCAGTACTTC

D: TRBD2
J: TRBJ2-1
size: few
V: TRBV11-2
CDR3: CASSLELAGGPRDEQFF
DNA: TGTGCCAGCAGCTTAGAACTAGCGGGGGGGCCGCGGGATGAGCAGTTCTTC

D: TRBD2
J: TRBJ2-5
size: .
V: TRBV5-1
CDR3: CASSLIGLAGETQYF
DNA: TGCGCCAGCAGCTTGATTGGTCTAGCGGGAGAGACCCAGTACTTC

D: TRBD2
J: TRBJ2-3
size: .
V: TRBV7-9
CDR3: CASSPQAGGSVTDTQYF
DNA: TGTGCCAGCAGCCCCCAAGCGGGGGGTTCTGTCACAGATACGCAGTATTTT

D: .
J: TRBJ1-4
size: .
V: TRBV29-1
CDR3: CSVEMGTEKLFF
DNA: TGCAGCGTTGAGATGGGGACCGAAAAACTGTTTTTT

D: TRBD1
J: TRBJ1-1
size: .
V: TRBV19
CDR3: CASSMGQAYTEAFF
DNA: TGTGCCAGTAGTATGGGACAGGCGTACACTGAAGCTTTCTTT

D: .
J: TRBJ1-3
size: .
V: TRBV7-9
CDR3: CASSLLSGNTIYF
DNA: TGTGCCAGCAGCCTCCTCTCTGGAAACACCATATATTTT

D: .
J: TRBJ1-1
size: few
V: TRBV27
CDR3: CASSPGRGGENTEAFF
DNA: TGTGCCAGCAGTCCCGGCCGGGGGGGAGAGAACACTGAAGCTTTCTTT

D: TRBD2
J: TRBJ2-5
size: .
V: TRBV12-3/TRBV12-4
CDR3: CASSLAFSGGLETQYF
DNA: TGTGCCAGCAGTTTAGCATTTAGCGGGGGTTTAGAGACCCAGTACTTC

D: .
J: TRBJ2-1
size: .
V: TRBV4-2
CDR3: CASSQDARSAPEQFF
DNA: TGTGCCAGCAGCCAAGACGCGCGGAGTGCGCCTGAGCAGTTCTTC

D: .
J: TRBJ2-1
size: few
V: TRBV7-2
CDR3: CASSPIGVYNEQSF
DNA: TGTGCCAGCAGCCCTATCGGGGTCTACAATGAGCAGTCCTTC

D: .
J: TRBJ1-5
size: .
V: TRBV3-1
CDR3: CASSQDFNNQPQHF
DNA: TGTGCCAGCAGCCAAGATTTTAACAATCAGCCCCAGCATTTT

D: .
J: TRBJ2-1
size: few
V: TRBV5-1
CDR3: CASSLGIARIDNEQFF
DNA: TGCGCCAGCAGCTTGGGTATAGCCCGAATAGACAATGAGCAGTTCTTC

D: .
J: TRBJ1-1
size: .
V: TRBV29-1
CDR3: CSVDPQGVNTEAFF
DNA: TGCAGCGTTGACCCCCAGGGAGTGAACACTGAAGCTTTCTTT

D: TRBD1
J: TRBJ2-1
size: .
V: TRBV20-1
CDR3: CSLTHATGYSYNEQFF
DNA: TGCAGTCTCACACACGCGACAGGGTACTCCTACAATGAGCAGTTCTTC

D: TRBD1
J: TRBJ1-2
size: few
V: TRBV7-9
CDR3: CASSPNTGGAGGYTF
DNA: TGTGCCAGCAGCCCGAATACAGGGGGCGCTGGAGGCTACACCTTC

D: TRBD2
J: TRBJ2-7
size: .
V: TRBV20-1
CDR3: CSARGLAGVSEQYF
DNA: TGCAGTGCTCGTGGACTAGCGGGAGTTTCCGAGCAGTACTTC

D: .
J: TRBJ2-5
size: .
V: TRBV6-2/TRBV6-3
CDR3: CASSWLAGHGQETQYF
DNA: TGTGCCAGCAGTTGGCTGGCAGGACACGGACAAGAGACCCAGTACTTC

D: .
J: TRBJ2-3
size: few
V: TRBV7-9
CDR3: CASSLGSVARIADTQYF
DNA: TGTGCCAGCAGCTTAGGGTCGGTAGCAAGGATCGCAGATACGCAGTATTTT